The 15 T cell receptor beta chains listed next were all sequenced from one sample in a study of T-cell memory formation after mild COVID-19. MiXCR, applied by TCRdb to the 5' RACE reads, yields one record per CDR3 protein. The sample yields more than 400,000 distinct CDR3 sequences, roughly 18% seen once. The sample comprised PBMCs or a T cell subset sorted from them (not recorded which). The origin of the receptors is an adult woman who had mild COVID-19 (a few samples of this study predate the infection). Cell type and time point are not known.

The V and J genes are TRBV6-1 and TRBJ1-5; perhaps TRBD1 as D (5 bases). The V and J ends lost 2 bases and 3 bases respectively, with 11 bases between them. The CDR3 has 15 residues. CDR1 and CDR2 from the germline V gene are MNHNS and SASEGT. The CDR3 DNA is TGTGCCAGCAGTGAATTGGCAGGGACCAATCAGCCCCAGCATTTT. It specifies CASSELAGTNQPQHF.

The rearrangement joins TRBV7-9 to TRBJ1-1, with unresolved D. V lost 1 base, J lost 9 bases, and 12 bases lay in between. Germline CDR1 reads SEHNR; CDR2 reads FQNEAQ (reference sequence). The CDR3 runs to 13 residues. The chain's CDR3 is CASSLDSAKQAFF. CDR3 coding DNA: TGTGCCAGCAGCTTAGACAGCGCCAAGCAAGCTTTCTTT. The complete variable domain, with remaining parts taken from reference TRBV7-9 and TRBJ1-1, reads DTGVSQNPRHKITKRGQNVTFRCDPISEHNRLYWYRQTLGQGPEFLTYFQNEAQLEKSRLLSDRFSAERPKGSFSTLEIQRTEQGDSAMYLCASSLDSAKQAFFGQGTRLTVV.

The rearrangement joins TRBV6-5 to TRBJ2-2; 11 nucleotides line up with TRBD2. In germline, CDR1 is MNHEY, CDR2 SVGAGI. The CDR3 covers 17 residues. V was pared by 5 bases and J by 8 bases, with 13 bases of the junction left unmatched. The CDR3 DNA reads as TGTGCCAGCAGTAACCCTACTAGCGGGGGAAGAGTGGGGGAGCTGTTTTTT. It yields the protein CASSNPTSGGRVGELFF.

There are a few counts of this clonotype. The chain has TRBV10-3 and TRBJ2-7; D perhaps matches TRBD2 (5 bases). CDR1 is ENHRY and CDR2 is SYGVKD in the germline V gene. V was shortened by 0 bases and J by 4 bases, with 10 bases between the two germline ends. This CDR3 region has 14 residues. The CDR3: CAISESLGVYEQYF. The CDR3 coding sequence is TGTGCCATCAGTGAGTCGCTGGGAGTGTACGAGCAGTACTTC.

The sample holds many counts of this clonotype. An end of the junction does not agree with germline; a read error may underlie this. The chain uses TRBV7-7 and TRBJ2-7; no clear D gene. CDR1 is SSHAT, CDR2 FNYEAQ, per germline (reference sequence). There are 15 residues in the CDR3. The CDR3: CASSLAPDGSYEQYF. The CDR3 DNA reads TGTGCTAGCAGCTTAGCCCCGGACGGATCCTACGAGCAGTACTTC.

The genes are TRBV4-2 and TRBJ1-1; D not resolved. From germline, CDR1 is LGHNA and CDR2 YNFKEQ. Trimming cost V 1 base and J 11 bases, with 14 bases left between them. The CDR3 is made up of 13 amino acids. The CDR3 region is CASSQGGGLEAFF. The CDR3 DNA reads TGTGCCAGCAGCCAAGGGGGAGGCTTGGAGGCTTTCTTT.

This clonotype was detected only a few times. This rearrangement joins TRBV7-2 to TRBJ2-1; D tentatively fits TRBD1 or TRBD2 (5 bases each). The CDR3 covers 15 residues. Germline assignment: CDR1 SGHTA and CDR2 FQGNSA. V lost 5 bases and J 9 bases, leaving 20 bases between the germline ends. The CDR3 here is CASSPPSGTAVEQFF. DNA for the CDR3: TGTGCCAGCAGCCCCCCTTCGGGGACGGCCGTTGAGCAGTTCTTC.

DNA for the CDR3: TGTGCCAGCAGCCAAACCAGACTAGCGGGAGCCAACAATGAGCAGTTCTTC. This sequence encodes CASSQTRLAGANNEQFF. This rearrangement joins TRBV14 to TRBJ2-1; 12 bases match TRBD2. The CDR3 has 17 residues. Unmatched junction bases numbered 7, after V lost 2 bases and J lost 5 bases. In germline, CDR1 is SGHDN, CDR2 FVKESK.

The chain has TRBV6-2 or TRBV6-3 and TRBJ1-1; maybe TRBD1 (6 bases). Trimming took off 2 bases at V and 4 bases at J, with 14 bases between the two ends. The germline V gene encodes CDR1 MNHEY and CDR2 SVGEGT. The CDR3 totals 15 residues. The chain's CDR3 is CASSYEGQGSTEAFF. The CDR3 nucleotides are TGTGCCAGCAGTTACGAGGGGCAGGGGAGCACTGAAGCTTTCTTT.

CDR3 nucleotide sequence: TGTGCCAGCACCGCAGGGTCACCCCACACAGATACGCAGTATTTT. This sequence encodes CASTAGSPHTDTQYF. The chain recombines TRBV2 with TRBJ2-3, with TRBD1 as a possible D gene (5 bases). The CDR3 is 15 amino acids. Per germline, CDR1 SNHLY and CDR2 FYNNEI. Trimming took off 7 bases at V and 2 bases at J, with 16 bases between the two ends.

V and J are TRBV10-3 and TRBJ2-3; D is perhaps TRBD1 (5 bases). Germline CDR1 ENHRY, CDR2 SYGVKD. This CDR3 contains 15 residues. Trimming cost V 6 bases and J 0 bases, with 13 bases left between them. DNA for the CDR3: TGTGCCATCAGGCCTGAGACAGAGAGCACAGATACGCAGTATTTT. It codes for CAIRPETESTDTQYF.

This chain joins TRBV9 and TRBJ2-5; D may be TRBD1 or TRBD2 (5 bases each). CDR1 is SGDLS and CDR2 is YYNGEE in the germline V gene. V lost 3 bases and J 3 bases, leaving 12 bases between the germline ends. CDR3 size: 14 residues. CDR3: CASSAQDWEETQYF. CDR3 DNA: TGTGCCAGCAGCGCACAGGACTGGGAAGAGACCCAGTACTTC.

The chain combines TRBV7-2 with TRBJ1-2; the D is unclear. V was cut by 1 base and J by 9 bases, with 24 bases left in between. This CDR3 is built from 17 residues. Looked up from germline, CDR1 is SGHTA and CDR2 is FQGNSA. The chain's CDR3 is CASSLGSPSHAGISYTF. CDR3 coding DNA: TGTGCCAGCAGCTTAGGTTCCCCCAGTCACGCGGGGATCAGCTACACCTTC.

The chain employs TRBV6-1 and TRBJ2-7; no definite D call. The germline gives CDR1 MNHNS, CDR2 SASEGT. The CDR3 sequence is 17 residues long. The V end was cut by 8 bases, the J end by 4 bases, with 27 bases between. The CDR3 sequence is CASPDHSARAGDYEQYF. The CDR3 DNA reads as TGTGCCAGCCCGGACCACAGCGCCCGTGCCGGAGATTACGAGCAGTACTTC.

This clonotype has at least ten counts. The chain has TRBV25-1 and TRBJ1-1; the D is unclear. V lost 3 bases and J lost 4, with 12 bases in between. This CDR3 is 14 amino acids long. Per the germline V gene, CDR1 is MGHDK and CDR2 is SYGVNS. CDR3 in amino acids: CASSDEARGTEAFF. CDR3 in DNA: TGTGCCAGCAGTGATGAGGCCCGAGGCACTGAAGCTTTCTTT.